This entry concerns a single TCR beta chain. Antigen specificity is unknown. One end of the junction does not line up with germline, which may come from a read error. The naive CD8 fraction comprised CD45RO-negative cells positively selected for CCR7 and excluded terminally differentiated effector memory CD45RA+ cells. The sample originates from a study of shared clonotypes between healthy human individuals. Study-level information: The study drew on two women and a few men aged 18 to 49 as donors. Broader study findings: Sampling included only blood; tissue repertoires likely differ. Around 5% was the fraction of naive CD4 clonotypes found shared across a few donors.

Some clones are missing from TCRdb's copy, which holds only in-frame ones; the method was immunoSEQ multiplex PCR. The table lists some 740,000 clones, around 92% of them singletons. CDR3 size: 18 residues. CDR1 MNHNS and CDR2 SASEGT come from the germline V gene. The receptor's source is a man under 40 in good health. Input material: naive CD8+ T cells sorted from blood. The chain is built from TRBV6-1 and TRBJ2-1; D might be TRBD1 or TRBD2, each matching 6 bases. Here the CDR3 reads CAISGYEGGTSTSNEQFF. CDR3 bases: TGTGCCATCAGTGGATATGAAGGGGGGACGTCTACGTCGAATGAGCAGTTCTTC.